These T cell receptor beta chains were read from a single sample in a study of shared clonotypes between healthy human individuals. Some clones are missing from TCRdb's copy, which holds only in-frame ones; the method was immunoSEQ multiplex PCR. The table has over a million clones, approximately 78% seen once; the top ten hold 0.55% to 0.7%. The sample was memory CD4+ T cells from PBMCs. These receptors were taken from a man between 18 and 35 years old in good health. Some clones in this sample may be carry-over from other donors' samples. Both conserved end residues are part of each CDR3. A D gene is named only where the DNA matches it firmly. Not all rows give a size; the values are once, few, many and, for expanded clones, a class.

v_gene	j_gene	d_gene	abundance	CDR3nt	CDR3aa
TRBV27	TRBJ2-1	-	-	TGTGCCAGCAGTTTCGATCAGGGGAAGGCCAATGAGCAGTTCTTC	CASSFDQGKANEQFF
TRBV28	TRBJ2-1	TRBD2	once	TGTGCCAGCAGTTCCTTTAGCGGGAAGAGCTCCTACAATGAGCAGTTCTTC	CASSSFSGKSSYNEQFF
TRBV6-6	TRBJ2-1	TRBD2	-	TGTGCCAGCAGTTACCGGGGGGGCTATGAGCAGTTCTTC	CASSYRGGYEQFF
TRBV7-9	TRBJ1-3	-	-	TGTGCCAGCAGCTTCAAAAGGGGGACCTCTGGAAACACCATATATTTT	CASSFKRGTSGNTIYF
TRBV11-2	TRBJ2-5	TRBD1	-	TGTGCCAGCAGCGCATCTTGGACAGGGGAGACCCAGTACTTC	CASSASWTGETQYF
TRBV7-2	TRBJ2-7	TRBD2	-	TGTGCCAGCAGGAAAGACCATAGCGGGAGATACTACGAGCAGTACTTC	CASRKDHSGRYYEQYF
TRBV6-1	TRBJ2-3	TRBD2	-	TGTGCCAGCAGTGACCGACTAGCGGGAGGGCCCCCACGCACAGATACGCAGTATTTT	CASSDRLAGGPPRTDTQYF
TRBV30	TRBJ1-5	-	once	TGTGCCTGGAGTTACAGGGGCAATCAGCCCCAGCATTTT	CAWSYRGNQPQHF
TRBV5-1	TRBJ2-7	-	-	TGCGCCAGCCACCCCTCGGACGTGGCCCACGAGCAGTACTTC	CASHPSDVAHEQYF
TRBV6-1	TRBJ2-7	-	-	TGTGCCAGCAGTGGTGGGTTGTCCCGATACGAGCAGTACTTC	CASSGGLSRYEQYF
TRBV19	TRBJ2-7	TRBD1	-	TGTGCCAGTAGTAGTGGACAGGGGGTATTGAGTACGACTAACTACGAGCAGTACTTC	CASSSGQGVLSTTNYEQYF
TRBV30	TRBJ2-3	-	few	TGTGCCGTACGCCGCGGGATCGAGACAGATACGCAGTATTTT	CAVRRGIETDTQYF
TRBV5-1	TRBJ1-4	-	once	TGCGCCAGCAGCTTGGCCAGGAACCTGGGGGAAAAAGAAAAACTGTTTTTT	CASSLARNLGEKEKLFF